These T cell receptor beta chains were read from a single sample in a study of regulatory T cells in long-lasting Graves disease. MiXCR, run by TCRdb on the multiplex PCR reads, gives a single entry per CDR3 protein. This sample carries 420,000 or so distinct CDR3 sequences, 23% of them seen once, and the ten largest clones take approximately 26%. The sample in question was peripheral blood mononuclear cells (PBMCs), obtained when the disease was refractory, from a patient treated with antithyroid drugs. These receptors originate from a female donor with Graves disease. Each CDR3 is given with its conserved first and last residue. A D gene is named only where the DNA matches it firmly.

J gene | D gene | V gene | CDR3 protein
TRBJ1-2 | . | TRBV9 | CASSVSQNYGYTF
TRBJ1-1 | . | TRBV2 | CASRAWTVLNTEAFF
TRBJ1-2 | TRBD1 | TRBV9 | CASSVEPFGTEGEGYTF
TRBJ2-5 | . | TRBV20-1 | CSAKSVRETQYF
TRBJ2-7 | . | TRBV6-2/TRBV6-3 | CASSYFRASPHEQYF
TRBJ2-1 | TRBD2 | TRBV20-1 | CSASALAGAYNEQFF
TRBJ2-3 | TRBD2 | TRBV7-2 | CASSSLAGTTDTQYF
TRBJ2-3 | TRBD2 | TRBV19 | CASSITGGTDTQYF
TRBJ2-3 | . | TRBV12-3/TRBV12-4 | CASSSQPLRGDTQYF
TRBJ1-1 | TRBD1 | TRBV2 | CASSGGQRRYLNTEAFF
TRBJ1-4 | . | TRBV3-1 | CASSQEGPLGKLFF
TRBJ1-2 | TRBD1 | TRBV9 | CASSVDEMGQEVFYGYTF
TRBJ2-1 | . | TRBV2 | CASSELGNNEQFF
TRBJ2-7 | TRBD2 | TRBV27 | CASSTWTSGNYEQYF
TRBJ1-5 | . | TRBV9 | CASSVDGRVDQPQHF
TRBJ1-1 | . | TRBV18 | CASSPTQTWTEAFF
TRBJ1-1 | . | TRBV9 | CASSLAGGQGTEAFF
TRBJ2-1 | . | TRBV7-3 | CASSLSGPYNEQFF
TRBJ2-5 | . | TRBV7-6 | CASSLTGPVTKYQETQYF
TRBJ2-7 | . | TRBV30 | CAWTSNVEQYF
TRBJ2-7 | . | TRBV6-7 | CASSYPSRSVSYEQYF
TRBJ2-5 | . | TRBV30 | CAWSVGRAQTQYF
TRBJ2-5 | TRBD2 | TRBV3-1 | CASSQSGTKDQYF
TRBJ2-1 | . | TRBV5-1 | CASRRDGNEQFF
TRBJ1-4 | TRBD1 | TRBV4-2 | CASSQGRQGRANEKLFF
TRBJ2-7 | . | TRBV4-2 | CASSQDGREQYF
TRBJ2-3 | TRBD2 | TRBV9 | CASSVRLAGAGTDTQYF
TRBJ2-7 | . | TRBV6-1 | CATTTFREQYF
TRBJ2-5 | TRBD2 | TRBV7-8 | CASSGRRGGGTQYF
TRBJ2-5 | TRBD2 | TRBV18 | CASSPPSGRNFLETQYF
TRBJ1-1 | TRBD1 | TRBV29-1 | CSADRAPNTEAFF
TRBJ2-3 | . | TRBV20-1 | CSAQRLGATSTDTQYF
TRBJ2-5 | . | TRBV30 | CAWSVGRGETQYF
TRBJ2-5 | . | TRBV6-1 | CASSEGGAGETQYF
TRBJ2-2 | . | TRBV5-1 | CASSLSPPPNTGELFF
TRBJ2-7 | TRBD2 | TRBV2 | CASRKRLAGVDEQYF
TRBJ1-1 | . | TRBV20-1 | CSARDDDRNTEAFF
TRBJ1-5 | . | TRBV5-8 | CASSFSGDQPQHF
TRBJ2-5 | . | TRBV20-1 | CSARDPAEYQETQYF
TRBJ1-2 | TRBD1 | TRBV19 | CASISGTAENYGYTF
TRBJ2-7 | TRBD1 | TRBV20-1 | CSARDSMRTGGYEQYF
TRBJ2-5 | . | TRBV19 | CASQDPGLQSETQYF
TRBJ2-4 | . | TRBV20-1 | CSVLVVAEDIQYF
TRBJ2-5 | TRBD2 | TRBV7-9 | CASNSLGSTSGAYQETQYF
TRBJ1-4 | . | TRBV5-1 | CASSLGPATNEKLFF
TRBJ2-5 | . | TRBV7-3 | CASSLMAGLGQETQYF
TRBJ1-1 | . | TRBV18 | CASSPKVIQVDTEAFF
TRBJ2-1 | . | TRBV28 | CASRDRFNSYNEQFF
TRBJ2-5 | TRBD1 | TRBV5-6 | CAPRAGGFETQYF
TRBJ1-4 | . | TRBV20-1 | CSATRGWQGYEKLFF
TRBJ2-3 | . | TRBV28 | CASSPHRATYTDTQYF
TRBJ2-2 | TRBD2 | TRBV12-3/TRBV12-4 | CASSLAGAGDHTGELFF
TRBJ1-6 | . | TRBV6-1 | CASSELQGSSPLHF
TRBJ2-7 | . | TRBV7-2 | CASSLGKHSYEQYF
TRBJ1-2 | . | TRBV6-5 | CASSYVERRNYGYTF
TRBJ2-7 | . | TRBV9 | CASIALRDHEQYF
TRBJ2-7 | . | TRBV10-3 | CAISAGDAYEQYF
TRBJ2-7 | TRBD1 | TRBV7-9 | CASSLGGDRGNEQYF
TRBJ1-1 | . | TRBV6-1 | CASSATTTGTEAFF